The present TCR beta chain was sequenced within a study of T cell responses to AZD1222 COVID-19 vaccine. This clone was counted between two and nine times. Antigen specificity is unknown. Some clones are missing from TCRdb's copy, which holds only in-frame ones; the method was immunoSEQ multiplex PCR. This sample carries over 150,000 clones, more than 90% of them seen once, and the ten largest clones take 18%. Trimming shortened V by 0 bases and J by 8 bases, and 4 bases separated the two germline ends. The CDR3 totals 12 residues. Per germline, CDR1 MNHEY and CDR2 SVGAGI. Study results and caveats: CD4 TCRs associated with vaccination spanned spike, dominating at 160-218 and 743-854. Females made up more of the donors, who were largely white British, and clonal diversity may have come out too low. At study baseline, merely more than 5 AZD1222 recipients were seropositive.

V gene TRBV6-5 combines with J gene TRBJ2-2; D remains ambiguous. This receptor was taken from an adult in good health. Sequenced material: peripheral blood, taken on day 0 of AZD1222 vaccination. The CDR3 protein is CASSYSGGELFF. The CDR3 DNA is TGTGCCAGCAGTTACTCTGGGGGGGAGCTGTTTTTT.